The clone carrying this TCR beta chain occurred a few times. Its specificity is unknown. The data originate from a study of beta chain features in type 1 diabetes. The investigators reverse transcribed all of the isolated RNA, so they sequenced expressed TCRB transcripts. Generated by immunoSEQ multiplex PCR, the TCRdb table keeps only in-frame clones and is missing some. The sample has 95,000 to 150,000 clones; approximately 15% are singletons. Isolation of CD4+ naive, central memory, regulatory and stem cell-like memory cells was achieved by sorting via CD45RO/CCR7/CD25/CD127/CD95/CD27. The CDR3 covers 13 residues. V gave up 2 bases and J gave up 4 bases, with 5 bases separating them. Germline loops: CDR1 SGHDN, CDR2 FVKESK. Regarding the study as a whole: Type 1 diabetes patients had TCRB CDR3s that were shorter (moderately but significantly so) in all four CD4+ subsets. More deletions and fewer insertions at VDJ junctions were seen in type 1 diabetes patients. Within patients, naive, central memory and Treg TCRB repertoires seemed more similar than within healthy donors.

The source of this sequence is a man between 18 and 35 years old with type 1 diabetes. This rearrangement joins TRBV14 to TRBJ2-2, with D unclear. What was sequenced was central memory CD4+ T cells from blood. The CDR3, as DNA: TGTGCCAGCAGCCAAAGTGCCACCGGGGAGCTGTTTTTT. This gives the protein CASSQSATGELFF. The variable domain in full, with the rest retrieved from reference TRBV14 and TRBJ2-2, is EAGVTQFPSHSVIEKGQTVTLRCDPISGHDNLYWYRRVMGKEIKFLLHFVKESKQDESGMPNNRFLAERTGGTYSTLKVQPAELEDSGVYFCASSQSATGELFFGEGSRLTVL.